This T cell receptor beta chain was sequenced in a study of cytomegalovirus exposure and HLA in healthy donors. Study background: The Caucasian-associated ancestry cluster held 80% to 90% of a few hundred genotyped donors. Study results and limitations: Later analysis associated a missense DCLRE1C variant with TCR beta V- and J-gene trimming. Cytomegalovirus association was listed for around 180 TCR beta chains.

The V gene lost 2 bases and the J gene lost 2 bases, with 10 bases spanning the gap. The germline gives CDR1 MNHEY, CDR2 SVGAGI. The CDR3 runs 15 residues. Primers: 60 Vbeta forward and 13 Jbeta reverse. Assay: immunoSEQ multiplex PCR; the TCRdb copy retains only in-frame clones and omits some. The sample lists around 130,000 clones; around 59% were seen once. This clone was picked up a small number of times. The antigen is undetermined. The material sequenced was PBMCs. This clonotype originated in a male donor in good health and CMV-seronegative. The chain uses TRBV6-5 and TRBJ1-3; TRBD1 is a possible D gene (6 bases). The chain's CDR3 is CASSYGTGTGNTIYF. The CDR3 DNA reads TGTGCCAGCAGTTACGGTACAGGGACTGGAAACACCATATATTTT.